This T cell receptor beta chain is drawn from a study of blood T cell repertoires in COVID-19. About the study: The samples span acute and convalescent COVID-19 from the United States, Italy and Spain. PBMCs, B-cell-depleted T cells, or T cells were the source of the cDNA or gDNA that made up the material.

Original processing notes: Estimated nucleated cell counts came from reference gene primer amplification. This table comes from immunoSEQ multiplex PCR, and its TCRdb copy is limited to in-frame clones, with some not included. For V, J and clone size, that table is used; D and trimming come from the DNA. The sample records 150,000 to 200,000 clones, about four fifths being singletons. V dropped 0 bases and J dropped 3 bases, with 16 bases sitting between them. Per the germline V gene, CDR1 is SGHRS and CDR2 is YFSETQ. This CDR3 contains 16 residues. Sequencing was performed on peripheral blood. This TCR was recovered from a man between 65 and 79 years old who had recovered from COVID-19. The rearrangement uses TRBV5-1 and TRBJ2-7, with a tentative D call TRBD2 (5 bases). DNA for the CDR3: TGCGCCAGCAGCTTGGGAATCGGGATAGAATTCTACGAGCAGTACTTC. Amino acid sequence: CASSLGIGIEFYEQYF. Based on the CDR3 plus reference TRBV5-1 and TRBJ2-7, the full variable domain is KAGVTQTPRYLIKTRGQQVTLSCSPISGHRSVSWYQQTPGQGLQFLFEYFSETQRNKGNFPGRFSGRQFSNSRSEMNVSTLELGDSALYLCASSLGIGIEFYEQYFGPGTRLTVT.